This T cell receptor (beta chain) appears in the sequencing data of a study of T cell responses to AZD1222 COVID-19 vaccine. As regards this clone: The antigen remains undetermined.

Whole-study results and caveats: Vaccine-associated CD4 TCRs ranged over spike, dominating at 160-218 and 743-854. Baseline antibody screening turned up just a handful of seropositive AZD1222 recipients. Repertoires were obtained only post-peak T cell response. A mostly white British donor set with more females was recruited, and clonal diversity was possibly underestimated.

Profiling relied on immunoSEQ multiplex PCR, and the TCRdb table lists in-frame clones only, not all of them. The sample lists around 140,000 clones, around 91% occurring once. This CDR3 spans 16 amino acids. After removal of 2 bases from V and 6 bases from J, the junction contained 9 bases not matched to a gene. Germline values: CDR1 SEHNR, CDR2 FQNEAQ (reference sequence). This receptor was taken from an adult in good health. The rearrangement uses TRBV7-9 and TRBJ2-2, with 7 nucleotides matching TRBD1. The sequences come from peripheral blood, collected on day 0 of AZD1222 vaccination. The CDR3, as DNA: TGTGCCAGCAGCTTACCCCAGGGGGTCCCCCCCGGGGAGCTGTTTTTT. Protein sequence: CASSLPQGVPPGELFF. Full variable domain (remainder filled in from reference TRBV7-9 and TRBJ2-2): DTGVSQNPRHKITKRGQNVTFRCDPISEHNRLYWYRQTLGQGPEFLTYFQNEAQLEKSRLLSDRFSAERPKGSFSTLEIQRTEQGDSAMYLCASSLPQGVPPGELFFGEGSRLTVL.